Following are 8 T cell receptor beta chains from one sample sequenced in a study of siplizumab effects on memory and regulatory T cells. Measured with immunoSEQ multiplex PCR; TCRdb has only the in-frame clones, and not every one. The sample includes 90,000 to 110,000 clones, about 91% of them seen just once. The source material was Tregs sorted from blood. The origin of the receptors is a human donor in good health.

The chain combines TRBV19 with TRBJ1-5; D remains ambiguous. The CDR3 totals 15 residues. Per germline, CDR1 LNHDA and CDR2 SQIVND (reference sequence). V lost 3 bases and J lost 0, with 9 bases in between. CDR3 coding DNA: TGTGCCAGTAGTATGGCGGAATATAGCAATCAGCCCCAGCATTTT. Protein: CASSMAEYSNQPQHF. The whole variable domain, remainder taken from reference TRBV19 and TRBJ1-5, is DGGITQSPKYLFRKEGQNVTLSCEQNLNHDAMYWYRQDPGQGLRLIYYSQIVNDFQKGDIAEGYSVSREKKESFPLTVTSAQKNPTAFYLCASSMAEYSNQPQHFGDGTRLSIL.

The rearrangement uses TRBV6-5 and TRBJ2-1; the match to TRBD2 covers 7 bases. The CDR3 sequence is 14 residues long. Germline trimming cut 6 bases from V and 6 bases from J; bases unmatched to any gene: 8. Germline CDR1 is MNHEY and CDR2 is SVGAGI. The CDR3 DNA follows: TGTGCCAGCAGCCCAGGACTAGATGGCAATGAGCAGTTCTTC. This codes for CASSPGLDGNEQFF.

The chain joins TRBV6-5 to TRBJ2-7, with TRBD1 matching 9 bases. This CDR3 is built from 15 residues. Per germline, CDR1 MNHEY and CDR2 SVGAGI. V shed 2 bases, J shed 4 bases, and the junction held 6 bases outside the gene matches. The CDR3 loop is CASSYRRDRVYEQYF. The CDR3 DNA reads as TGTGCCAGCAGTTACCGACGGGACAGGGTTTACGAGCAGTACTTC.

The rearrangement uses TRBV4-1 and TRBJ2-7, with unresolved D. V was clipped by 4 bases and J by 0 bases, with 10 bases between them. The CDR3 length is 14 residues. Germline V gene lookup returns CDR1 MGHRA and CDR2 YSYEKL. CDR3 nucleotide sequence: TGCGCCAGCAGCCGCCTCCCGGACTCCTACGAGCAGTACTTC. Protein sequence: CASSRLPDSYEQYF.

J is TRBJ1-6 and V is TRBV5-1, with 7 bases matching TRBD1. Germline V gene data show CDR1 as SGHRS and CDR2 as YFSETQ. The CDR3 spans 16 residues. V dropped 0 bases and J dropped 7; count of bases not matched to a gene: 7. Here the CDR3 DNA reads TGCGCCAGCAGCTTGGCCCAGACAGGGCTGAATTCACCCCTCCACTTT. Translating it yields CASSLAQTGLNSPLHF.

The V gene is TRBV18, the J gene TRBJ2-2; perhaps TRBD1 as D (6 bases). Germline V CDR1 and CDR2: KGHSH, LQKENI. This CDR3 is 17 amino acids long. V gave up 0 bases and J gave up 0 bases, with 11 bases separating them. DNA of the CDR3: TGTGCCAGCTCACCACCAAAAGGACAGACGAACACCGGGGAGCTGTTTTTT. This translates into CASSPPKGQTNTGELFF.

The V gene is TRBV6-1, the J gene TRBJ2-2; no definite D call. This CDR3 region has 14 residues. Germline CDR1 is MNHNS and CDR2 is SASEGT. The V gene lost 7 bases and the J gene lost 8 bases, with 17 bases spanning the gap. The DNA of the CDR3 is TGTGCCAGCACCGTCGGTTCCAACAGAGGGGAGCTGTTTTTT. Encoded protein: CASTVGSNRGELFF.

This clone occurred once. The chain has TRBV9 and TRBJ2-3, with D perhaps given as TRBD1 or TRBD2 (5 bases each). This CDR3 comprises 12 residues. The ends were cut back, 7 bases at V and 2 bases at J, with 8 bases in the middle. Germline-derived CDR1 and CDR2 are SGDLS and YYNGEE. The CDR3 nucleotides read TGTGCCAGCGGGACGTACACAGATACGCAGTATTTT. Translated: CASGTYTDTQYF.